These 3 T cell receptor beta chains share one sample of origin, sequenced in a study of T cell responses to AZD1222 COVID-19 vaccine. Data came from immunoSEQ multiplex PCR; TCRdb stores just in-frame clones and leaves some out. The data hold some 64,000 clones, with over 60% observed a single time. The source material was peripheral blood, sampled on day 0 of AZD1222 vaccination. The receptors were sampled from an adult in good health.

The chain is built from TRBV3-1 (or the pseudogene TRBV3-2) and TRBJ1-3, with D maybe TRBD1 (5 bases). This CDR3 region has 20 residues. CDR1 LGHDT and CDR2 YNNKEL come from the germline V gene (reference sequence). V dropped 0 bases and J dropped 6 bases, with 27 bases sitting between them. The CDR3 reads CASSQDCQGPLPGPLNTIYF. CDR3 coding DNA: TGTGCCAGCAGCCAAGATTGCCAAGGCCCATTACCGGGACCCCTAAACACCATATATTTT.

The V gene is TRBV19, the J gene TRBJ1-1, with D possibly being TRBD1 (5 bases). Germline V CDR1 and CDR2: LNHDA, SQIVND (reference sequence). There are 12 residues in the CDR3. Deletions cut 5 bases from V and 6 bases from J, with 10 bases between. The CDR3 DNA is TGTGCCAGTAGTTCTAGGGGCGCTGAAGCTTTCTTT. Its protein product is CASSSRGAEAFF. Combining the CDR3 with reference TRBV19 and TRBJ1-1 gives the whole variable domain DGGITQSPKYLFRKEGQNVTLSCEQNLNHDAMYWYRQDPGQGLRLIYYSQIVNDFQKGDIAEGYSVSREKKESFPLTVTSAQKNPTAFYLCASSSRGAEAFFGQGTRLTVV.

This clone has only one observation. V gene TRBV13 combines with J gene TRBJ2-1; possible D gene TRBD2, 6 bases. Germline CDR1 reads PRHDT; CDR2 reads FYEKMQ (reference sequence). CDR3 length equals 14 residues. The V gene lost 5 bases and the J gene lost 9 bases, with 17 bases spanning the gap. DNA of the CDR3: TGTGCCAGCAGCCCCGGTGGAGGGGTGGGTGAGCAGTTCTTC. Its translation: CASSPGGGVGEQFF.